This T cell receptor (beta chain) was sequenced during a study of shared clonotypes between healthy human individuals. Overall study results and limits: Generally, naive subsets (rather than memory subsets) showed larger estimated richness. Clonotypes which were not shared had lower generation probabilities than clonotypes that all four donors shared. The authors expected sequencing depth to affect clonotype sharing among donors.

This CDR3 has 15 residues. V was clipped by 5 bases and J by 8 bases, with 19 bases between them. CDR1 is LNHNV, CDR2 YYDKDF, per germline (reference sequence). DNA at about 210 ng, tens of thousands of T cell genomes, went into sorted-subset replicate PCRs. Assay used: immunoSEQ multiplex PCR; TCRdb lists only in-frame clones, some missing. This table has about 1.4 million clones, around 97% appearing once. In the case of this clone: What it binds is not known.

The TCR comes from a man aged 25-45 years in good health. The rearrangement uses TRBV15 and TRBJ1-5; possibly TRBD1 for D (6 bases). The sample comprised naive CD4+ T cells sorted from blood. The sample's subset: CD45RA+ positively selected. CDR3 coding DNA: TGTGCCACCAGCGCACAACAGGGCTTTTGGGAGCCCCAGCATTTT. It is translated as CATSAQQGFWEPQHF.